This T cell receptor (beta chain) comes out of a study of control samples from healthy donors and cancer patients. A single count supports this clone. Germline CDR1 is LNHDA and CDR2 is SQIVND (reference sequence). Trimming pared 2 bases from V and 2 bases from J, leaving 7 bases between. The CDR3 totals 13 residues. Produced via immunoSEQ multiplex PCR; TCRdb's table is partial and in-frame only. The sample lists roughly 170,000 clones; around 93% were seen once. The source is a man between 18 and 35 years old in good health. The V and J genes are TRBV19 and TRBJ2-7, with D perhaps TRBD2 (5 bases). The sample comprised blood. DNA for the CDR3: TGTGCCAGTAGTATACGGGAAGCCTACGAGCAGTACTTC. Protein: CASSIREAYEQYF.